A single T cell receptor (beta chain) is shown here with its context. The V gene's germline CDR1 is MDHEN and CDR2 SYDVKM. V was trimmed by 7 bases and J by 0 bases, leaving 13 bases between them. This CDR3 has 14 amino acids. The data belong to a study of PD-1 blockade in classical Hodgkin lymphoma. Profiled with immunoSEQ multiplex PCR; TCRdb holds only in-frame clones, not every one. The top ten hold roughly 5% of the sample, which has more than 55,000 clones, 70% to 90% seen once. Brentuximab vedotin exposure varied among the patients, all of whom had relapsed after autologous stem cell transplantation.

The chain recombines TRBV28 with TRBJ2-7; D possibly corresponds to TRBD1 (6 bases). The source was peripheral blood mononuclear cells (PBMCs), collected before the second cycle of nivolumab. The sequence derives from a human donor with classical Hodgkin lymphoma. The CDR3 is CASNFQGFSYEQYF. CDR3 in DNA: TGTGCCAGCAATTTTCAGGGGTTCTCCTACGAGCAGTACTTC.